This TCR beta chain derives from a study of spatial heterogeneity in lung cancer. General study results and limits: Expanded alpha and beta TCR counts within tumors tracked tumor mutation counts.

TCRdb itself ran the 5' RACE reads through MiXCR, one entry per CDR3 protein. The data hold roughly 19,000 distinct CDR3 sequences, with roughly 5.8% observed a single time. Time point defined: sample taken at primary tumor resection. The CDR3 has 12 residues. Deletions cut 3 bases from V and 6 bases from J, with 10 bases between. The germline V gene encodes CDR1 DFQATT and CDR2 SNEGSKA (reference sequence). This clonotype was detected a few times. Its antigen is undetermined. Since the library was made to target alpha chains, this beta chain is a stray read and its abundance is not meaningful. The chain joins TRBV20-1 to TRBJ2-3; D uncertain. The receptor was derived from a female donor with early-stage non-small cell lung cancer. The sequencing used lung tumor tissue, collected at surgery. The CDR3 loop is CSASWSGDTQYF. The CDR3, as DNA: TGCAGTGCTAGTTGGAGTGGGGATACGCAGTATTTT.